Below, 8 T cell receptor beta chains from the same sample are listed, as sequenced in a study of vaccination and CD4 T cells after COVID-19. These TCRs' antigens remain unknown. Indicated treatment: approximately 9-day PBMC culture with coronavirus spike peptide pools or control peptides (ViraFEST assay). Oncomine TCR Beta short-read sequencing was applied to DNA from cultured CD4+ T cells. TCRdb called the PCR reads again in MiXCR, with one record for every CDR3 protein. Among roughly 13,000 distinct CDR3 sequences, over 20% were seen once, and the ten largest hold approximately 16%. Sequencing was carried out using cultured CD4+ T cells from blood. Receptor source: a human donor with COVID-19.

The chain joins TRBV5-1 to TRBJ2-1, with 10 bases identical to TRBD1. Trimming removed 5 bases from V and 5 bases from J; junction bases left unmatched: 7. The CDR3 has 15 residues. Germline lookup yields CDR1 SGHRS and CDR2 YFSETQ. CDR3 loop: CASRQSGQGNNEQFF. The CDR3 nucleotides read TGCGCCAGCAGGCAGTCGGGACAGGGGAACAATGAGCAGTTCTTC.

The chain is built from TRBV10-1 and TRBJ2-3; D is ambiguous. The CDR3 extends over 12 amino acids. V shed 6 bases and J shed 2 bases, with 6 bases lying between them. Germline CDR1 WNHNN, CDR2 SYGVQD (reference sequence). CDR3 residues: CASSTSTDTQYF. CDR3 coding DNA: TGCGCCAGCAGCACCTCCACAGATACGCAGTATTTT.

This sequence joins TRBV7-2 and TRBJ2-2; perhaps TRBD1 as D (5 bases). From germline, CDR1 is SGHTA and CDR2 FQGNSA. V was trimmed by 5 bases and J by 6 bases, leaving 10 bases between them. The CDR3 spans 13 residues. The CDR3 protein is CASSTQGSGELFF. The CDR3 bases are TGTGCCAGCAGCACTCAGGGATCCGGGGAGCTGTTTTTT.

This clonotype was counted a few times. This rearrangement joins TRBV5-1 to TRBJ1-1; no clear D gene. This CDR3 is 15 amino acids long. CDR1 is SGHRS, CDR2 YFSETQ, per germline. V was shortened by 5 bases and J by 0 bases, with 14 bases between the two germline ends. The CDR3 reads CASRRAITLNTEAFF. The CDR3 region has the DNA TGCGCCAGCAGGCGGGCAATTACCCTGAACACTGAAGCTTTCTTT.

The chain recombines TRBV6-5 with TRBJ1-2; D call uncertain. The V gene's germline CDR1 is MNHEY and CDR2 SVGAGI. Deletions cut 1 base from V and 8 bases from J, with 20 bases between. The CDR3 loop spans 16 amino acids. The CDR3 nucleotides are TGTGCCAGCAGTTACTTTGCCGGCCAAGAATGGTCCGGCTACACCTTC. This codes for CASSYFAGQEWSGYTF.

There are a few counts of this clonotype. The rearrangement uses TRBV7-2 and TRBJ1-4, with D tentatively TRBD1 (5 bases). The CDR3 loop spans 13 amino acids. Trimming cost V 0 bases and J 7 bases, with 6 bases left between them. Germline loops: CDR1 SGHTA, CDR2 FQGNSA. Here the CDR3 reads CASSLAGGEKLFF. DNA of the CDR3: TGTGCCAGCAGCTTAGCGGGGGGTGAAAAACTGTTTTTT.

In regard to this clonotype: Germline is not matched at one junction end, which may reflect a read error. The chain combines TRBV24-1 with TRBJ1-1, with 7 bases identical to TRBD1. The length of the CDR3 is 14 residues. Germline V gene sequence: CDR1 KGHDR, CDR2 SFDVKD. As DNA, the CDR3 is TGTACCACCAGGGGGGAATGCGGGGGGTATGAAGCTTTCTTT. Translating it yields CTTRGECGGYEAFF.

This chain links TRBV5-6 with TRBJ2-5; 9 nucleotides line up with TRBD2. The length of the CDR3 is 15 residues. Looked up from germline, CDR1 is SGHDT and CDR2 is YYEEEE. V was clipped by 0 bases and J by 5 bases; unmatched bases: 5. The CDR3 DNA reads as TGTGCCAGCAGCTTGGTCGTAGCGGGGGCTGAGACCCAGTACTTC. Its protein product is CASSLVVAGAETQYF.